This entry lists 2 T cell receptor beta chains sequenced from one sample in a study of cytomegalovirus exposure and HLA in healthy donors. With 60 Vbeta and 13 Jbeta primers, the PCR was carried out. Repertoires were generated with immunoSEQ multiplex PCR, while TCRdb's copy carries only in-frame clones and drops some. The sample has under 150,000 clones; approximately 83% are singletons. Sequencing was carried out using PBMCs. All receptors come from a girl aged 2-10 years in good health and CMV-seronegative.

CDR3 amino acids: CASWDFSYEQYF. In DNA, the CDR3 is TGTGCCAGCTGGGACTTCTCCTACGAGCAGTACTTC. The chain recombines TRBV28 with TRBJ2-7; D possibly corresponds to TRBD2 (6 bases). Germline loops: CDR1 MDHEN, CDR2 SYDVKM. This CDR3 comprises 12 residues. V was trimmed by 8 bases and J by 0 bases, leaving 8 bases between them.

The genes are TRBV14 and TRBJ2-4, with 7 bases that match TRBD1. The germline V gene has CDR1 SGHDN and CDR2 FVKESK. V was clipped by 2 bases and J by 0 bases; unmatched bases: 10. The CDR3 spans 18 residues. CDR3 in DNA: TGTGCCAGCAGCCAAAATTCACAGGGGTTTCTAGCCAAAAACATTCAGTACTTC. Protein sequence: CASSQNSQGFLAKNIQYF. The full variable domain, in which reference TRBV14 and TRBJ2-4 provide the parts outside the CDR3, is EAGVTQFPSHSVIEKGQTVTLRCDPISGHDNLYWYRRVMGKEIKFLLHFVKESKQDESGMPNNRFLAERTGGTYSTLKVQPAELEDSGVYFCASSQNSQGFLAKNIQYFGAGTRLSVL.